This T cell receptor beta chain was identified in a study of blood T cell repertoires in COVID-19. Whole-study context: Collection of acute and convalescent COVID-19 samples took place in the United States, Italy and Spain. T cells, B-cell-depleted T cells, or PBMCs provided the cDNA or gDNA that served as material.

The authors' processing: Quantification of nucleated cells was approximated via reference gene primer amplification. TCRdb keeps only in-frame clones here, not all; method: immunoSEQ multiplex PCR. From that table come the V and J calls and clone size; the DNA was used to work out D and trimming. The data show some 140,000 clones, roughly 85% seen once. CDR1 is SQVTM, CDR2 ANQGSEA, per germline. J lost 7 bases, V lost 4 bases, and 9 bases had no gene match. The CDR3 runs 14 residues. Specimen: peripheral blood. The V and J genes are TRBV29-1 and TRBJ1-2, with 10 nucleotides matching TRBD1. The clonotype comes from a man in his 60s with acute or convalescent COVID-19. Here the CDR3 DNA reads TGCAGCGTTGGGACTGGGACAGGGGAGTTTGGCTACACCTTC. This sequence encodes CSVGTGTGEFGYTF.